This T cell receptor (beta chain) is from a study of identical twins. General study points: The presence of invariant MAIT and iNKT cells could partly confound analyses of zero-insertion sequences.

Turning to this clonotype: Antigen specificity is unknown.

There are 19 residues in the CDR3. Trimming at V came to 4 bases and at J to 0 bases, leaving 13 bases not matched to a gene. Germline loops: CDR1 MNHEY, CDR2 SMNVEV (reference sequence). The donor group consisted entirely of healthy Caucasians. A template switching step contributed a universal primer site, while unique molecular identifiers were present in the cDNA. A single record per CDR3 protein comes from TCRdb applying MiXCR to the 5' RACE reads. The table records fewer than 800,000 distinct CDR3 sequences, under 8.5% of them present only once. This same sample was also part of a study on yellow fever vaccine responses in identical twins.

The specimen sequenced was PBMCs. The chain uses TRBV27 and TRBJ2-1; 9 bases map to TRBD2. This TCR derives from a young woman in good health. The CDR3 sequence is CASSWTAPGLAFSYNEQFF. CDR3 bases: TGTGCCAGCAGTTGGACGGCACCGGGACTAGCATTCTCCTACAATGAGCAGTTCTTC.